These 4 T cell receptor beta chains share one sample of origin, sequenced in a study of T cells after yellow fever vaccination. TCRdb reprocessed the 5' RACE reads via MiXCR and lists one record per CDR3 protein. This table has approximately 550,000 distinct CDR3 sequences, 15% to 20% appearing once. The source was PBMCs, collected 15 days after the yellow fever booster vaccination. The receptors here all came from a man younger than 40 who received the YFV17D yellow fever vaccine.

The CDR3 region has the DNA TGTGCCAGCAGTCCCTGGAGTGGGGAGCTGTTTTTT. Its translation is CASSPWSGELFF. V usage is TRBV28 and J usage is TRBJ2-2; D is unclear. This CDR3 has 12 residues. Trimming shortened V by 5 bases and J by 8 bases, and 9 bases separated the two germline ends. Germline V gene lookup returns CDR1 MDHEN and CDR2 SYDVKM.

In its sample, this clonotype was seen a few times. The CDR3 sequence: CASSAGGGGETQYF. The DNA for the CDR3 is TGTGCCAGCTCTGCGGGAGGCGGGGGGGAGACCCAGTACTTC. This chain joins TRBV6-1 and TRBJ2-5, with 8 bases that match TRBD2. CDR3 length: 14 residues. Trimming removed 8 bases from V and 5 bases from J; junction bases left unmatched: 10. Germline V lookup: CDR1 MNHNS, CDR2 SASEGT.

The V call is TRBV18, the J call TRBJ2-7; the D is unclear. Trimming shortened V by 0 bases and J by 5 bases, and 11 bases separated the two germline ends. Germline V lookup: CDR1 KGHSH, CDR2 LQKENI. The CDR3 contains 14 residues. The CDR3, as DNA: TGTGCCAGCTCACCACCCCTACCTAATAACGAGCAGTACTTC. Translation: CASSPPLPNNEQYF.

The CDR3 reads CASSYQGQGAGYQPQHF. The CDR3 DNA reads as TGTGCCAGCAGTTACCAAGGACAGGGGGCCGGCTATCAGCCCCAGCATTTT. The V gene is TRBV6-2 or TRBV6-3, the J gene TRBJ1-5; 11 bases align to TRBD1. This CDR3 comprises 17 residues. Germline V CDR1 and CDR2: MNHEY, SVGEGT. V shed 2 bases and J 5 bases; nucleotides not matched to a gene: 8.